This TCR beta chain derives from a study of sequential checkpoint blockade in melanoma. Study-level information: First-line arms were nivolumab then ipilimumab, or the reverse, randomized 1:1. Both treatment sequences were followed by maintenance nivolumab.

V lost 10 bases and J lost 2; bases outside the gene matches: 8. The CDR3 has 14 amino acids. Germline loops: CDR1 MGHRA, CDR2 YSYEKL. The method was immunoSEQ multiplex PCR; TCRdb's version includes in-frame clones alone and lacks a portion of them. The repertoire holds 9,500 to 15,000 clones, with about four fifths as singletons. Treatment reported: randomized to nivolumab then ipilimumab (arm A) or the reverse (arm B). None of the patients previously received DNA-damaging chemotherapy. From thawed PBMCs, live CD3+CD8+ cells negative for CD19 and CD56 were sorted. Sample: CD8+ T cells sorted from blood (inferred from file names), taken from a patient given nivolumab and ipilimumab in sequence. The V call is TRBV4-1, the J call TRBJ2-7, with 10 bases matching TRBD2. This receptor was taken from a human donor with melanoma. The CDR3, as DNA: TGCGCCACCGCCCCCCTAGCGGGGGCCTACGAGCAGTACTTC. This sequence encodes CATAPLAGAYEQYF.